This T cell receptor beta chain was captured in a study of molecular identifiers for immune sequencing clone quantification. General study results and limits: Spiked Jurkat TCR RNA from one cell was reportedly detectable among 950,000 to 1,000,000 naive cells.

CDR3 length: 12 amino acids. Trimming took 3 bases from V and 7 from J, leaving 6 bases between them. Germline CDR1 reads SGHVS; CDR2 reads FNYEAQ. In this sample, this clonotype turned up a few times. Its target is unknown. Using a CD8+CD4-CCR7+CD45RA+ phenotype, naive CD8 T cells were sorted. Via MiXCR, TCRdb re-called the PCR reads, giving one row per CDR3 protein. The sample contains about 500,000 distinct CDR3 sequences, about 21% of which appear only once. The sequence came from a human donor in good health. Some libraries in this study had Jurkat cell RNA spiked in. This chain connects TRBV7-6 to TRBJ2-2; D uncertain. The sequenced sample was naive CD8+ T cells from blood, with Jurkat cell RNA spiked in. The sample's subset: FACS-sorted CD8+CD4-CCR7+CD45RA+ naive T cells. The chain's CDR3 is CASSFVGGELFF. Here the CDR3 DNA reads TGTGCCAGCAGCTTTGTGGGCGGGGAGCTGTTTTTT.